The 7 T cell receptor beta chains below all came from one sample that was sequenced in a study of CD8 T cells in Susac syndrome. cDNA came from roughly 0.53 to 1 ug RNA primed by random hexamers. MiXCR, applied by TCRdb to the immunoSEQ multiplex PCR reads, yields one record per CDR3 protein. Of approximately 230,000 distinct CDR3 sequences in the sample, around 95% are singletons; the top ten hold 0.065% to 0.075%. The sequencing sample was made of CD4+ T cells from PBMCs. The receptor set was obtained from a human donor with multiple sclerosis.

The V and J genes are TRBV13 and TRBJ1-5, with TRBD1 as a possible D gene (5 bases). The CDR3 is 14 amino acids. Trimming removed 5 bases from V and 3 bases from J, with 11 bases in between. In germline, CDR1 is PRHDT, CDR2 FYEKMQ (reference sequence). DNA of the CDR3: TGTGCCAGCAGCCCAGGGTTGGACAATCAGCCCCAGCATTTT. Translated, it gives CASSPGLDNQPQHF.

This sequence joins TRBV18 and TRBJ1-1, with D unclear. The CDR3 covers 13 residues. V was shortened by 5 bases and J by 1 base, with 8 bases between the two germline ends. CDR1 and CDR2 from the germline V gene are KGHSH and LQKENI. In DNA form, the CDR3 reads TGTGCCAGCTCAGAGACACAGAACACTGAAGCTTTCTTT. Translating gives CASSETQNTEAFF.

The chain joins TRBV18 to TRBJ2-1, with D possibly being TRBD2 (7 bases). Germline loops: CDR1 KGHSH, CDR2 LQKENI. The CDR3 consists of 14 residues. V lost 8 bases and J lost 7, with 18 bases in between. The CDR3 loop is CASRPPGGPNEQFF. CDR3 in DNA: TGTGCCAGCCGTCCTCCGGGGGGCCCAAATGAGCAGTTCTTC.

The V gene is TRBV20-1, the J gene TRBJ1-2; 9 bases fit TRBD1. The ends lost 1 base at V and 4 bases at J; junction bases unmatched: 7. This CDR3 is 15 amino acids long. CDR1 DFQATT and CDR2 SNEGSKA come from the germline V gene (reference sequence). The CDR3 coding sequence is TGCAGTGCTAGAGGGGGTTTGGACAGGGGCTATGGCTACACCTTC. It yields the protein CSARGGLDRGYGYTF.

This sequence joins TRBV6-1 and TRBJ1-5; possible D gene TRBD1, 6 bases. V was pared by 1 base and J by 6 bases, with 13 bases between. This CDR3 spans 15 amino acids. CDR1 and CDR2 (germline): MNHNS, SASEGT. The CDR3 coding sequence is TGTGCCAGCAGTGAAGGGAGGGGGTTGGGTCAGCCCCAGCATTTT. Amino acids: CASSEGRGLGQPQHF.

J is TRBJ1-1 and V is TRBV7-9; no clear D. The V end lost 2 bases, the J end lost 5 bases, and 6 bases lay between the germline ends. This CDR3 spans 12 amino acids. Germline V lookup: CDR1 SEHNR, CDR2 FQNEAQ (reference sequence). The chain's CDR3 is CASSLMETEAFF. The CDR3 DNA is TGTGCCAGCAGCTTAATGGAAACTGAAGCTTTCTTT.

The genes are TRBV6-1 and TRBJ1-3, with 7 bases identical to TRBD1. Trimming at V came to 8 bases and at J to 0 bases, leaving 13 bases not matched to a gene. Looked up from germline, CDR1 is MNHNS and CDR2 is SASEGT. CDR3 length: 17 residues. The CDR3, as DNA: TGTGCCAGCGGCCCAGGGGGGATTTCGAGCTCTGGAAACACCATATATTTT. It specifies CASGPGGISSSGNTIYF.